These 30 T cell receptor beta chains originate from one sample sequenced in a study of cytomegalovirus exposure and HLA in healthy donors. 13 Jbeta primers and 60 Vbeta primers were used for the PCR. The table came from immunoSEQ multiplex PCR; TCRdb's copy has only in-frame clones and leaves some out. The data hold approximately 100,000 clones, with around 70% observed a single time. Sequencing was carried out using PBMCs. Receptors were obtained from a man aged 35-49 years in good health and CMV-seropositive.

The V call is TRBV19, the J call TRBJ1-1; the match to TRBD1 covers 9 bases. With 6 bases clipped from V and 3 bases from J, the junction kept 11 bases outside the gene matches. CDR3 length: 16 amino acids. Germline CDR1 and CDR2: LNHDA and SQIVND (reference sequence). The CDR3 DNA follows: TGTGCCAGTAGATTACCGGGACAGGGCTCGGACACTGAAGCTTTCTTT. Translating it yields CASRLPGQGSDTEAFF.

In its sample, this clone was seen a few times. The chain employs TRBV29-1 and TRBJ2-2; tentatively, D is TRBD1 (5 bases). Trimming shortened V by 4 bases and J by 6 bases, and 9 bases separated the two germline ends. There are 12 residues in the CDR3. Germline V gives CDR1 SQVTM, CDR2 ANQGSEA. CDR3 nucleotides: TGCAGCGTTGTAAGGGGCTCCGGGGAGCTGTTTTTT. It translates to CSVVRGSGELFF.

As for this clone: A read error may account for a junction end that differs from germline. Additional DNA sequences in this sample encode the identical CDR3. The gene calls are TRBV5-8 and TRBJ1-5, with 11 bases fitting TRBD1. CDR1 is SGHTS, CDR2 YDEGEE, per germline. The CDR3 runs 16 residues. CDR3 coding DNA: TGTGCCAGCAGCTCGCCGGGACAGGGGGGAAATCAGCCCCAGCACTTT. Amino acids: CASSSPGQGGNQPQHF. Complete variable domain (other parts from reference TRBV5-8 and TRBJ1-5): EAGVTQSPTHLIKTRGQQATLRCSPISGHTSVYWYQQALGLGLQFLLWYDEGEERNRGNFPPRFSGRQFPNYSSELNVNALELEDSALYLCASSSPGQGGNQPQHFGDGTRLSIL.

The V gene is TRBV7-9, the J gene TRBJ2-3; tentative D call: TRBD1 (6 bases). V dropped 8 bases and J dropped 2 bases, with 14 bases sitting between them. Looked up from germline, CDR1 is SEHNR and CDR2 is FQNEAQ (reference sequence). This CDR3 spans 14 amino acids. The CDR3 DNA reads TGTGCCAGCCTCCTGGGGGCCTCCACAGATACGCAGTATTTT. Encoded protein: CASLLGASTDTQYF.

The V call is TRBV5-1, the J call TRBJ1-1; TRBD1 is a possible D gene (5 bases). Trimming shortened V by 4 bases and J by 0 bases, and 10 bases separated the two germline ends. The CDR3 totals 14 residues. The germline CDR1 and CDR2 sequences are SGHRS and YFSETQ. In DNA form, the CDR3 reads TGCGCCAGCAGCGCTACGACAGTGAACACTGAAGCTTTCTTT. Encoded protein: CASSATTVNTEAFF.

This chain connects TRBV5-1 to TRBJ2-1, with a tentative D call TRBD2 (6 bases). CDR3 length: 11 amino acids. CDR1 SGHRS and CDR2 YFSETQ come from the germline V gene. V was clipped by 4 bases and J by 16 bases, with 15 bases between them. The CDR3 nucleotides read TGCGCCAGCAGCGTCCGGGACTCCCTTTTCTTC. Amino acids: CASSVRDSLFF.

The CDR3 region has the DNA TGTGCCAGCAGCGCCCGGGGCCTAGCGACTGGAAACACCATATATTTT. Protein sequence: CASSARGLATGNTIYF. The rearrangement joins TRBV5-4 to TRBJ1-3; D is perhaps TRBD1 (5 bases). The CDR3 has 16 residues. With 4 bases removed from V and 2 bases from J, the gap between germline ends came to 16 bases. Looked up from germline, CDR1 is SGHNT and CDR2 is YYREEE (reference sequence).

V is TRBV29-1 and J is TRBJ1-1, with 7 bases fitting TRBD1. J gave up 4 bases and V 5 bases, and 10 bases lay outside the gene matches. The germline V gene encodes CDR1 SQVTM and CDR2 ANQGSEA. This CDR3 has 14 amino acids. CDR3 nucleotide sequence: TGCAGCGTTATGACAGGGTTTCAGGTCACTGAAGCTTTCTTT. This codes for CSVMTGFQVTEAFF.

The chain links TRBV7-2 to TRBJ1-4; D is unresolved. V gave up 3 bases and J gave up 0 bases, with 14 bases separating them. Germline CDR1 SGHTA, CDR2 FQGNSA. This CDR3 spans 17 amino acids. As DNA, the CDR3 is TGTGCCAGCAGCTTTAGCGTTCGGATGGCAACTAATGAAAAACTGTTTTTT. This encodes CASSFSVRMATNEKLFF.

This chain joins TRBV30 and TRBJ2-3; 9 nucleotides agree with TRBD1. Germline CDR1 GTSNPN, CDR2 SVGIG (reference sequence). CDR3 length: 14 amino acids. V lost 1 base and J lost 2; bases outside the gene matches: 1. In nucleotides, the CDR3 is TGTGCCTGGAGTGGACAGGGGGACACAGATACGCAGTATTTT. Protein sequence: CAWSGQGDTDTQYF.

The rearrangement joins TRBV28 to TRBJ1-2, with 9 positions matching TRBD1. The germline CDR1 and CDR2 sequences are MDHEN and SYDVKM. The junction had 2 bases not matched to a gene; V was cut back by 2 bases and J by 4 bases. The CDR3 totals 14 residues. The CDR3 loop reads CASSLGTGTYGYTF. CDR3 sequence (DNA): TGTGCCAGCAGTTTAGGGACAGGGACCTATGGCTACACCTTC.

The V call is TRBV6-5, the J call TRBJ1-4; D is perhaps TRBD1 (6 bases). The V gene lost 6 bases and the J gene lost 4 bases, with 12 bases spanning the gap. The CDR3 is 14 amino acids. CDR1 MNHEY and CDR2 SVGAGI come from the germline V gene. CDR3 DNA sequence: TGTGCCAGCAGGGCAAACAGGGATAATGAAAAACTGTTTTTT. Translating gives CASRANRDNEKLFF.

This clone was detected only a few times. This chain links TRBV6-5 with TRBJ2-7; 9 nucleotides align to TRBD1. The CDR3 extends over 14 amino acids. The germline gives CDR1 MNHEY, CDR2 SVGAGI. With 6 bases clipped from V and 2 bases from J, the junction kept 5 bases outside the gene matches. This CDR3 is CASRPRTGAYEQYF. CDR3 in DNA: TGTGCCAGCAGGCCCCGGACAGGGGCCTACGAGCAGTACTTC.

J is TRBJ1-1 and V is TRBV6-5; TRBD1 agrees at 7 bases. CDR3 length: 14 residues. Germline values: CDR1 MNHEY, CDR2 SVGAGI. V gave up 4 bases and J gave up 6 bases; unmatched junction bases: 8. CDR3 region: CASSSQRGTAEAFF. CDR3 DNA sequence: TGTGCCAGCAGTTCCCAACGGGGGACAGCTGAAGCTTTCTTT.

CDR3 residues: CASSVTGGDTEAFF. DNA for the CDR3: TGTGCCAGCAGCGTAACAGGGGGGGACACTGAAGCTTTCTTT. J is TRBJ1-1 and V is TRBV9; 8 bases are shared with TRBD1. CDR1 and CDR2 from the germline V gene are SGDLS and YYNGEE. V was pared by 1 base and J by 3 bases, with 2 bases of the junction left unmatched. This CDR3 has 14 amino acids.

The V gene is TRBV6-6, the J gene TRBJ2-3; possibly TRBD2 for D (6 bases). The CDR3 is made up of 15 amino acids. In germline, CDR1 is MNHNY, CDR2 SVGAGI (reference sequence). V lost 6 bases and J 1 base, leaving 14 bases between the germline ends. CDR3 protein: CASSPHVAGTDTQYF. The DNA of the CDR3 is TGTGCCAGCAGCCCCCATGTAGCGGGCACAGATACGCAGTATTTT.

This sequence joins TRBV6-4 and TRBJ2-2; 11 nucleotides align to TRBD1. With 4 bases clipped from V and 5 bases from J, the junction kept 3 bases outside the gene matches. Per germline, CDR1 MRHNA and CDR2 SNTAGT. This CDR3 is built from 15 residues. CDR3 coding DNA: TGTGCCAGCAGTGTGGGACAGGGGGAGACCGGGGAGCTGTTTTTT. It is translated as CASSVGQGETGELFF.

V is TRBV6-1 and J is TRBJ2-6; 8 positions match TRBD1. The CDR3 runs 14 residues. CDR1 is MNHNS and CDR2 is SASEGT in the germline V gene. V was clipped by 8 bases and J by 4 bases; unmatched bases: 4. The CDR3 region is CASGQGLGANVLTF. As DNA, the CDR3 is TGTGCCAGCGGACAGGGCCTAGGGGCCAACGTCCTGACTTTC.

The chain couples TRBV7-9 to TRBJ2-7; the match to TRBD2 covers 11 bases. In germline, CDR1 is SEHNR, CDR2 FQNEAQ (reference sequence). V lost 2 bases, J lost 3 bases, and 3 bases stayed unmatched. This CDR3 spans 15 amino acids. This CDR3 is CASSLILAGGYEQYF. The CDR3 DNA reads TGTGCCAGCAGCTTAATCCTAGCGGGAGGCTACGAGCAGTACTTC. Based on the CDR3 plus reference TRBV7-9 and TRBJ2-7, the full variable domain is DTGVSQNPRHKITKRGQNVTFRCDPISEHNRLYWYRQTLGQGPEFLTYFQNEAQLEKSRLLSDRFSAERPKGSFSTLEIQRTEQGDSAMYLCASSLILAGGYEQYFGPGTRLTVT.

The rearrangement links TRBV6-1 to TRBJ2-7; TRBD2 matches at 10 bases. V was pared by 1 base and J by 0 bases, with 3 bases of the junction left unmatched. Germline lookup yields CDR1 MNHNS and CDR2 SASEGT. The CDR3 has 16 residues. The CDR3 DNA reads TGTGCCAGCAGTGAAGAATGGACTAGCGGCTCCTACGAGCAGTACGTC. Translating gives CASSEEWTSGSYEQYV.

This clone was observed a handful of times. For the CDR3, the DNA is TGCGCCAGCAGCCACTCCAGGGAGGGGTCCTACGAGCAGTACTTC. Translating gives CASSHSREGSYEQYF. The chain joins TRBV4-1 to TRBJ2-7; 7 bases align to TRBD2. Losses at the gene ends were 3 bases for V and 1 base for J; bases not matched to a gene: 6. Germline loops: CDR1 MGHRA, CDR2 YSYEKL. The CDR3 contains 15 residues.

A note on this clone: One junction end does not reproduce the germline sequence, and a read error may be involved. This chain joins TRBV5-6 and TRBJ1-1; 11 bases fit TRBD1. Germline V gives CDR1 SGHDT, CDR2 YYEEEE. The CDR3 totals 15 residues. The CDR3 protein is CAGSFWTGGVTEAFF. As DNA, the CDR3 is TGTGCCGGCAGCTTTTGGACAGGGGGCGTAACTGAAGCTTTCTTT. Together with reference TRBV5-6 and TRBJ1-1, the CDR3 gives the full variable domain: DAGVTQSPTHLIKTRGQQVTLRCSPKSGHDTVSWYQQALGQGPQFIFQYYEEEERQRGNFPDRFSGHQFPNYSSELNVNALLLGDSALYLCAGSFWTGGVTEAFFGQGTRLTVV.

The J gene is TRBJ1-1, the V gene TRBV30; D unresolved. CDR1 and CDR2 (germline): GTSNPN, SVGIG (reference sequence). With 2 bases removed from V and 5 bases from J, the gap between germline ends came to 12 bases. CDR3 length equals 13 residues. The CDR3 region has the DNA TGTGCCTGGAGTCCTATCTTGGAGACTGAAGCTTTCTTT. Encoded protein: CAWSPILETEAFF.

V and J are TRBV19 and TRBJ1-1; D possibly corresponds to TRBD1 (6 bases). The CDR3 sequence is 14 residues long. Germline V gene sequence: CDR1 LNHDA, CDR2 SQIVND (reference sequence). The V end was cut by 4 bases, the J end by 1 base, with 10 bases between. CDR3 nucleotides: TGTGCCAGTAGTACAGGGGCAGGGAACACTGAAGCTTTCTTT. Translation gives CASSTGAGNTEAFF.

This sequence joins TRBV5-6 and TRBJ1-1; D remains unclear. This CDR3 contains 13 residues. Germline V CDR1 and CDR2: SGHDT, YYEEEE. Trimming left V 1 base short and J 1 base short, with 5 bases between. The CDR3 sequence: CASSLLSNTEAFF. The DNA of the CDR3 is TGTGCCAGCAGCTTGCTCTCGAACACTGAAGCTTTCTTT.

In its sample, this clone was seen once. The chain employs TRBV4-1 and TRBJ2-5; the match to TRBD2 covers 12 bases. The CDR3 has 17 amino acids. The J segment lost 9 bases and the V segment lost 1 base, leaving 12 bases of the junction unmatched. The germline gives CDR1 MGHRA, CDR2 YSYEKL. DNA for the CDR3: TGCGCCAGCAGCCAAGTTTTCGGACTAGCGGGAACTAAGGCCCAGTACTTC. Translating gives CASSQVFGLAGTKAQYF.

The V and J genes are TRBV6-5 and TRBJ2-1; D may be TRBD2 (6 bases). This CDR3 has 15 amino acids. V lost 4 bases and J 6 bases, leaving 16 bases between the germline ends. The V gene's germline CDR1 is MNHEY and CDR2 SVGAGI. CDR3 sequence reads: CASSSGGGGRNEQFF. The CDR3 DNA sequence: TGTGCCAGCAGTTCTGGAGGAGGAGGGCGCAATGAGCAGTTCTTC.

CDR3 bases: TGTGCCTTGACTAGCGGGAGTTACAATGAGCAGTTCTTC. This sequence encodes CALTSGSYNEQFF. This rearrangement joins TRBV30 to TRBJ2-1, with 12 bases aligning to TRBD2. The ends lost 7 bases at V and 4 bases at J; junction bases unmatched: 2. CDR1 is GTSNPN, CDR2 SVGIG, per germline (reference sequence). This CDR3 region has 13 residues.

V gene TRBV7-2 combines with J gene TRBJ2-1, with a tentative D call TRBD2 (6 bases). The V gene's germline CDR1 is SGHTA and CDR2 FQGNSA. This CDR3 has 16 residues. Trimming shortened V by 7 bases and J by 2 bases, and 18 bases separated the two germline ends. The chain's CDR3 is CASNPASDRTYNEQFF. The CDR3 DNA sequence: TGTGCCAGCAACCCCGCTAGCGACCGAACCTACAATGAGCAGTTCTTC.

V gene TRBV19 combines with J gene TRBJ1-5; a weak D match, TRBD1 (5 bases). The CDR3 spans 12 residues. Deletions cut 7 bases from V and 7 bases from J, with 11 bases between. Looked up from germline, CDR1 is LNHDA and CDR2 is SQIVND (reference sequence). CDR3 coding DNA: TGTGCCAGTAACATCCCAGGGCAGCCCCAGCATTTT. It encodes CASNIPGQPQHF.